This record concerns one TCR beta chain sequence. Its antigen is not known. Isolation yielded PBMCs, at least 6 million per sample, in every case. Total RNA extraction produced at least 5 micrograms (per sample) for the study. These data come from a study of blood T cells in healthy people across ages. Study-wide points: A conclusive naive versus antigen-experienced comparison was prevented by the unsorted PBMCs.

Together with a sample-barcoded 5' primer, a J-beta primer mix was included in a second PCR lasting about 6 to 11 cycles. Each cDNA molecule was tagged by a template-switch adaptor with 12 random nucleotides. A single record per CDR3 protein comes from TCRdb applying MiXCR to the 5' RACE reads. The table lists nearly 800,000 distinct CDR3 sequences, around 50% of them singletons. V was clipped by 0 bases and J by 8 bases, with 17 bases between them. CDR3 length equals 16 residues. CDR1 is SGDLS, CDR2 YYNGEE, per germline. The receptor's source is a man aged 35-49 years in good health. The sequenced sample was blood. This rearrangement joins TRBV9 to TRBJ1-4; possible D gene TRBD1, 6 bases. The CDR3 reads CASSVGRGRQYEKLFF. DNA for the CDR3: TGTGCCAGCAGCGTAGGGAGGGGGAGGCAGTACGAAAAACTGTTTTTT.